The 10 T cell receptor beta chains reported below all come from one sample, sequenced in a study of OX40 agonist ivuxolimab in advanced cancers. Libraries were prepared by immunoSEQ multiplex PCR; TCRdb keeps only in-frame clonotypes and omits some of them. The sample includes 60,000 to 75,000 clones, roughly 83% seen only once; the top ten take approximately 8%. Sequencing was performed on CD4+ or CD8+ T cells sorted from blood, taken in a trial of the OX40 agonist ivuxolimab. All receptors derive from an adult with an advanced solid tumor such as melanoma, head and neck, liver or kidney cancer.

The chain couples TRBV11-3 to TRBJ2-1; 14 nucleotides line up with TRBD2. CDR1 and CDR2 (germline): SGHNT, YENEEA. CDR3 length equals 15 residues. Trimming cost V 4 bases and J 8 bases; bases outside gene matches: 4. In nucleotides, the CDR3 is TGTGCCAGCAGCTCGGGACTAGCGGGAGTAGATGAGCAGTTCTTC. This sequence encodes CASSSGLAGVDEQFF. Looking up the rest from reference TRBV11-3 and TRBJ2-1 gives the full variable domain: EAGVVQSPRYKIIEKKQPVAFWCNPISGHNTLYWYLQNLGQGPELLIRYENEEAVDDSQLPKDRFSAERLKGVDSTLKIQPAELGDSAVYLCASSSGLAGVDEQFFGPGTRLTVL.

This chain's CDR3 is CASSFQGNTGELFF. The CDR3, as DNA: TGTGCCAGCAGCTTTCAGGGCAACACCGGGGAGCTGTTTTTT. The V and J genes are TRBV5-6 and TRBJ2-2, with a tentative D call TRBD1 (5 bases). The V end was cut by 2 bases, the J end by 2 bases, with 7 bases between. There are 14 residues in the CDR3. Germline loops: CDR1 SGHDT, CDR2 YYEEEE.

CDR3 in amino acids: CASSWDRVGQFF. CDR3 nucleotides: TGTGCCAGCAGCTGGGACAGGGTGGGGCAGTTCTTC. The chain has TRBV5-6 and TRBJ2-1; 9 nucleotides align to TRBD1. The V segment lost 3 bases and the J segment 12 bases; nucleotides outside the gene matches: 4. Germline values: CDR1 SGHDT, CDR2 YYEEEE. This CDR3 region has 12 residues. The entire variable domain, with the rest obtained from reference TRBV5-6 and TRBJ2-1, is as follows: DAGVTQSPTHLIKTRGQQVTLRCSPKSGHDTVSWYQQALGQGPQFIFQYYEEEERQRGNFPDRFSGHQFPNYSSELNVNALLLGDSALYLCASSWDRVGQFFGPGTRLTVL.

CDR3 sequence: CASSSGLAASSYNEQFF. The CDR3, as DNA: TGTGCCAGCAGCTCTGGACTAGCGGCCTCCTCCTACAATGAGCAGTTCTTC. The chain links TRBV5-8 to TRBJ2-1, with 10 bases aligning to TRBD2. The V gene's germline CDR1 is SGHTS and CDR2 YDEGEE. V was clipped by 3 bases and J by 0 bases; unmatched bases: 6. The CDR3 contains 17 residues.

This clone was seen only once. The gene calls are TRBV11-2 and TRBJ1-2; D is perhaps TRBD1 (5 bases). V lost 1 base and J 4 bases, leaving 19 bases between the germline ends. The CDR3 is 17 residues long. The germline CDR1 and CDR2 sequences are SGHAT and FQNNGV. The chain's CDR3 is CASSLVEDSEGTYGYTF. The CDR3 nucleotides are TGTGCCAGCAGCTTAGTAGAAGACAGCGAGGGTACCTATGGCTACACCTTC.

This clone was counted once. The V and J genes are TRBV9 and TRBJ2-2; D is possibly TRBD1 (5 bases). Deletions cut 2 bases from V and 4 bases from J, with 9 bases between. Germline CDR1 reads SGDLS; CDR2 reads YYNGEE. CDR3 size: 14 residues. The CDR3 spells CASSVQGTTGELFF. CDR3 nucleotide sequence: TGTGCCAGCAGCGTTCAGGGCACCACCGGGGAGCTGTTTTTT.

The gene calls are TRBV11-2 and TRBJ1-4; D might be TRBD1 (5 bases). The CDR3 runs 13 residues. Trimming removed 1 base from V and 12 bases from J, with 12 bases in between. CDR1 and CDR2 from the germline V gene are SGHAT and FQNNGV. The CDR3 region is CASSLGGTVELFF. The CDR3 region has the DNA TGTGCCAGCAGCTTAGGAGGGACCGTGGAACTGTTTTTT.

This clone turned up a few times. This chain joins TRBV2 and TRBJ1-4, with 10 nucleotides matching TRBD1. The CDR3 loop spans 16 amino acids. Germline CDR1 is SNHLY and CDR2 is FYNNEI. J was trimmed by 5 bases and V by 7 bases; bases with no gene match: 10. The chain's CDR3 is CASTKPRTGGNEKLFF. The DNA of the CDR3 is TGTGCCAGCACTAAACCCCGGACAGGGGGGAATGAAAAACTGTTTTTT.

This sequence joins TRBV4-1 and TRBJ1-1; D not resolved. Between the trimmed V and J ends, which lost 5 bases and 1 base, there was a span of 14 bases. From germline, CDR1 is MGHRA and CDR2 YSYEKL. The length of the CDR3 is 15 residues. CDR3 region: CASSDWSKQNTEAFF. Here the CDR3 DNA reads TGCGCCAGCAGCGACTGGTCTAAACAGAACACTGAAGCTTTCTTT.

The rearrangement uses TRBV5-4 and TRBJ2-7; 12 nucleotides align to TRBD2. Losses at the gene ends were 0 bases for V and 5 bases for J; bases not matched to a gene: 3. The CDR3 runs 15 residues. The germline V gene has CDR1 SGHNT and CDR2 YYREEE (reference sequence). CDR3 sequence: CASSLGLAGDDEQYF. Here the CDR3 DNA reads TGTGCCAGCAGCTTGGGACTAGCGGGAGACGACGAGCAGTACTTC.